The 30 T cell receptor beta chains below all came from one sample that was sequenced in a study of OX40 agonist ivuxolimab in advanced cancers. Assay used: immunoSEQ multiplex PCR; TCRdb lists only in-frame clones, some missing. The table shows tens of thousands of clones, with more than 80% occurring only once. The material sequenced was CD4+ or CD8+ T cells sorted from blood, taken in a trial of the OX40 agonist ivuxolimab. The receptor source for this set is an adult with an advanced solid tumor such as melanoma, head and neck, liver or kidney cancer.

The chain uses TRBV27 and TRBJ2-7; unclear D gene. Germline V lookup: CDR1 MNHEY, CDR2 SMNVEV (reference sequence). The CDR3 extends over 15 amino acids. Deletions cut 5 bases from V and 4 bases from J, with 18 bases between. The CDR3 nucleotides are TGTGCCAGCAGTCCCCCTTTTGGCAAGAGATACGAGCAGTACTTC. This translates into CASSPPFGKRYEQYF.

This chain connects TRBV28 to TRBJ2-5; 13 nucleotides agree with TRBD2. There are 17 residues in the CDR3. The V and J ends lost 3 bases and 4 bases, in that order; junction bases with no gene match: 8. Per germline, CDR1 MDHEN and CDR2 SYDVKM. The CDR3 coding sequence is TGTGCCAGCAGTTTTGGACTAGCGGGAGCGAGTCGAGAGACCCAGTACTTC. Translated, it gives CASSFGLAGASRETQYF.

The chain carries TRBV4-3 and TRBJ1-2; maybe TRBD1 (6 bases). Trimming took 0 bases from V and 5 from J, leaving 16 bases between them. The germline V gene encodes CDR1 LGHNA and CDR2 YSLEER. The CDR3 runs 16 residues. CDR3 in DNA: TGCGCCAGCAGCCAAGATCGGGGGGCGGGGGTTTATGGCTACACCTTC. Its translation: CASSQDRGAGVYGYTF.

V gene TRBV19 combines with J gene TRBJ2-5, with D possibly matching TRBD1 (5 bases). This CDR3 region has 14 residues. CDR1 is LNHDA, CDR2 SQIVND, per germline (reference sequence). The V gene lost 3 bases and the J gene lost 4 bases, with 12 bases spanning the gap. As DNA, the CDR3 is TGTGCCAGTAGTATGGGGCAGGAACGAGAGACCCAGTACTTC. Protein product: CASSMGQERETQYF.

This clone appeared a few times. The chain carries TRBV19 and TRBJ1-1; D unclear. V was cut by 9 bases and J by 0 bases, with 11 bases left in between. From germline, CDR1 is LNHDA and CDR2 SQIVND (reference sequence). CDR3 size: 13 residues. The CDR3 bases are TGTGCCAGCGATGACAACATGAACACTGAAGCTTTCTTT. Its translation: CASDDNMNTEAFF.

This clone was counted between two and nine times. This chain links TRBV5-6 with TRBJ2-3, with 8 nucleotides matching TRBD2. The length of the CDR3 is 14 residues. V was pared by 3 bases and J by 5 bases, with 5 bases of the junction left unmatched. Germline V lookup: CDR1 SGHDT, CDR2 YYEEEE. The CDR3 DNA sequence: TGTGCCAGCAGCTCTTTTCTAGCGGGAGATACGCAGTATTTT. Translating gives CASSSFLAGDTQYF.

The chain links TRBV2 to TRBJ1-5; 12 bases line up with TRBD1. V lost 4 bases to trimming and J lost 5 bases; unmatched junction nucleotides: 12. This CDR3 spans 18 amino acids. Germline-derived CDR1 and CDR2 are SNHLY and FYNNEI. The CDR3 is CASSGPGTGGVKDQPQHF. The CDR3 region has the DNA TGTGCCAGCAGTGGGCCCGGGACAGGGGGCGTTAAGGATCAGCCCCAGCATTTT. Filled out from reference TRBV2 and TRBJ1-5, the complete variable domain reads EPEVTQTPSHQVTQMGQEVILRCVPISNHLYFYWYRQILGQKVEFLVSFYNNEISEKSEIFDDQFSVERPDGSNFTLKIRSTKLEDSAMYFCASSGPGTGGVKDQPQHFGDGTRLSIL.

The rearrangement uses TRBV9 and TRBJ1-4; TRBD1 aligns across 8 bases. Germline-derived CDR1 and CDR2 are SGDLS and YYNGEE. This CDR3 contains 14 residues. V dropped 4 bases and J dropped 8; count of bases not matched to a gene: 7. This chain's CDR3 is CASSPGQGWEKLFF. As DNA, the CDR3 is TGTGCCAGCAGCCCAGGACAGGGTTGGGAAAAACTGTTTTTT.

The V call is TRBV19, the J call TRBJ2-7, with a weak D call TRBD2 (6 bases). Germline V lookup: CDR1 LNHDA, CDR2 SQIVND (reference sequence). Trimming stripped 5 bases from V and 0 bases from J, with 11 bases between. CDR3 length: 14 amino acids. The CDR3 DNA reads as TGTGCCAGTAGTCGGGGGTTATTCTCCTACGAGCAGTACTTC. Translation: CASSRGLFSYEQYF.

V gene TRBV7-8 combines with J gene TRBJ2-5; D not resolved. The CDR3 consists of 13 residues. Trimming cost V 2 bases and J 4 bases, with 8 bases left between them. CDR1 SGHVS and CDR2 FQNEAQ come from the germline V gene. The CDR3 DNA is TGTGCCAGCAGCTTATCGCACGGAGAGACCCAGTACTTC. Protein sequence: CASSLSHGETQYF.

Only one count was recorded for this clone. The chain employs TRBV20-1 and TRBJ2-3; no firm D call. CDR3 size: 11 residues. V was cut by 5 bases and J by 4 bases, with 7 bases left in between. CDR1 and CDR2 (germline): DFQATT, SNEGSKA (reference sequence). CDR3 residues: CSALTADTQYF. The CDR3 coding sequence is TGCAGTGCTCTTACGGCAGATACGCAGTATTTT.

This chain's CDR3 is CASSGGWDGGEQYF. The CDR3 DNA follows: TGCGCCAGCAGTGGGGGGTGGGATGGTGGCGAGCAGTACTTC. The chain has TRBV10-2 and TRBJ2-7; D may match TRBD1 or TRBD2 (5 bases each). Trimming stripped 4 bases from V and 6 bases from J, with 16 bases between. The V gene's germline CDR1 is WSHSY and CDR2 SAAADI. This CDR3 is 14 amino acids long.

This chain connects TRBV5-4 to TRBJ2-1; D assignment may be TRBD1 or TRBD2 (6 bases each). This CDR3 has 14 residues. V lost 5 bases, J lost 5 bases, and 14 bases lay in between. Per germline, CDR1 SGHNT and CDR2 YYREEE (reference sequence). CDR3 sequence (DNA): TGTGCCAGCAGTTCAAAGGGGGGTGACAATGAGCAGTTCTTC. This encodes CASSSKGGDNEQFF.

V usage is TRBV5-1 and J usage is TRBJ2-1; no firm D call. This CDR3 contains 15 residues. Trimming stripped 4 bases from V and 0 bases from J, with 11 bases between. The germline V gene has CDR1 SGHRS and CDR2 YFSETQ. The DNA for the CDR3 is TGCGCCAGCAGCATAGGATCTAACTCCTACAATGAGCAGTTCTTC. Translation: CASSIGSNSYNEQFF.

The rearrangement joins TRBV28 to TRBJ2-2; D gene uncertain. V was pared by 5 bases and J by 0 bases, with 10 bases between. This CDR3 has 15 residues. In germline, CDR1 is MDHEN, CDR2 SYDVKM. This CDR3 is CASSTSVANTGELFF. Here the CDR3 DNA reads TGTGCCAGCAGTACAAGCGTCGCGAACACCGGGGAGCTGTTTTTT.

This clone was seen a handful of times. The rearrangement links TRBV6-1 to TRBJ2-3, with TRBD1 matching 7 bases. V lost 6 bases, J lost 4 bases, and 7 bases stayed unmatched. This CDR3 has 14 amino acids. The germline V gene encodes CDR1 MNHNS and CDR2 SASEGT. The CDR3 DNA reads as TGTGCCAGCAGAAAGCCGACAGGGCCAGATACGCAGTATTTT. This translates into CASRKPTGPDTQYF.

This rearrangement joins TRBV29-1 to TRBJ2-7; 7 positions agree with TRBD1. This CDR3 is 14 amino acids long. J lost 3 bases, V lost 4 bases, and 9 bases had no gene match. Germline V CDR1 and CDR2: SQVTM, ANQGSEA. The CDR3 here is CSVVGGHTLYEQYF. The DNA of the CDR3 is TGCAGCGTTGTAGGGGGCCATACGCTCTACGAGCAGTACTTC.

The chain combines TRBV6-1 with TRBJ2-1; TRBD2 aligns across 11 bases. The CDR3 has 14 amino acids. Germline-derived CDR1 and CDR2 are MNHNS and SASEGT. With 4 bases clipped from V and 10 bases from J, the junction kept 6 bases outside the gene matches. CDR3 sequence (DNA): TGTGCCAGCAGTGTTAGCGGGAGGGCCGTCGAGCAGTTCTTC. It is translated as CASSVSGRAVEQFF.

This clone was seen only a few times. The V gene is TRBV30, the J gene TRBJ1-5; no definite D call. V lost 2 bases to trimming and J lost 2 bases, with 7 bases between them. Germline V CDR1 and CDR2: GTSNPN, SVGIG (reference sequence). CDR3 length: 13 residues. The CDR3 here is CAWSNGGNQPQHF. The CDR3 bases are TGTGCCTGGAGTAATGGGGGCAATCAGCCCCAGCATTTT.

The genes are TRBV5-5 and TRBJ2-2; D is possibly TRBD2 (5 bases). CDR3 length: 15 residues. Trimming left V 5 bases short and J 3 bases short, with 14 bases between. The germline V gene encodes CDR1 SGHKS and CDR2 YYEKEE (reference sequence). The CDR3 region is CASSQTGSYTGELFF. The CDR3 coding sequence is TGTGCCAGCAGTCAGACGGGGAGCTACACCGGGGAGCTGTTTTTT.

The V gene is TRBV19, the J gene TRBJ2-7; TRBD2 agrees at 9 bases. The CDR3 is 15 amino acids. With 4 bases clipped from V and 0 bases from J, the junction kept 4 bases outside the gene matches. Germline loops: CDR1 LNHDA, CDR2 SQIVND (reference sequence). The DNA for the CDR3 is TGTGCCAGTAGTAGGACTAGCGCCCGCTCCTACGAGCAGTACTTC. It is translated as CASSRTSARSYEQYF.

The genes are TRBV18 and TRBJ2-7; a possible D gene is TRBD1 (6 bases). CDR3 length: 13 amino acids. CDR1 and CDR2 from the germline V gene are KGHSH and LQKENI. The V end lost 2 bases, the J end lost 4 bases, and 9 bases lay between the germline ends. CDR3 amino acids: CASSPDRTYEQYF. CDR3 sequence (DNA): TGTGCCAGCTCACCAGACAGGACTTACGAGCAGTACTTC.

J is TRBJ1-1 and V is TRBV28; the D gene is possibly TRBD1 (6 bases). The CDR3 loop spans 14 amino acids. Trimming took off 6 bases at V and 1 base at J, with 12 bases between the two ends. Germline V gives CDR1 MDHEN, CDR2 SYDVKM. The CDR3 nucleotides are TGTGCCAGCAGAAGAGGGGGGCGGAACACTGAAGCTTTCTTT. Encoded protein: CASRRGGRNTEAFF.

The rearrangement links TRBV18 to TRBJ2-2; a weak D match, TRBD1 (6 bases). Trimming removed 4 bases at V and 5 bases at J, with 11 bases between. The CDR3 spans 14 residues. CDR1 and CDR2 (germline): KGHSH, LQKENI. The CDR3 region is CASSLKTGTGELFF. CDR3 sequence (DNA): TGTGCCAGCTCACTGAAAACAGGGACCGGGGAGCTGTTTTTT.

J is TRBJ2-5 and V is TRBV6-5; D is ambiguous. The ends were cut back, 2 bases at V and 4 bases at J, with 11 bases in the middle. This CDR3 is built from 14 residues. CDR1 and CDR2 from the germline V gene are MNHEY and SVGAGI. For the CDR3, the DNA is TGTGCCAGCAGTTACCCGCCTCCGGCAGAGACCCAGTACTTC. This codes for CASSYPPPAETQYF.

V gene TRBV4-1 combines with J gene TRBJ1-2; D is undetermined. Germline assignment: CDR1 MGHRA and CDR2 YSYEKL. The CDR3 loop spans 13 amino acids. The V gene lost 1 base and the J gene lost 3 bases, with 6 bases spanning the gap. CDR3 in DNA: TGCGCCAGCAGCCAAGGGGTAGACTATGGCTACACCTTC. Amino acid sequence: CASSQGVDYGYTF.

V gene TRBV7-9 combines with J gene TRBJ2-7, with 10 bases lining up with TRBD1. V lost 0 bases to trimming and J lost 2 bases; unmatched junction nucleotides: 1. The CDR3 is 15 amino acids. Germline CDR1 is SEHNR and CDR2 is FQNEAQ (reference sequence). The CDR3 loop is CASSLAGTGAYEQYF. CDR3 nucleotides: TGTGCCAGCAGCTTAGCTGGGACAGGGGCCTACGAGCAGTACTTC.

V gene TRBV27 combines with J gene TRBJ2-3, with 8 bases aligning to TRBD1. J lost 5 bases, V lost 3 bases, and 7 bases had no gene match. Germline V lookup: CDR1 MNHEY, CDR2 SMNVEV (reference sequence). This CDR3 has 15 amino acids. CDR3 DNA sequence: TGTGCCAGCAGTTTTAGGCTAACAGGGGGAGATACGCAGTATTTT. Translating it yields CASSFRLTGGDTQYF.

At least ten counts were recorded for this clone. The chain uses TRBV4-1 and TRBJ1-2; D remains unclear. V gave up 1 base and J gave up 8 bases, with 17 bases separating them. The CDR3 contains 15 residues. Germline assignment: CDR1 MGHRA and CDR2 YSYEKL. The CDR3 bases are TGCGCCAGCAGCCAAGTTGGAGAAGGTCGTCCCGGCTACACCTTC. The encoded protein is CASSQVGEGRPGYTF.

The J gene is TRBJ1-4, the V gene TRBV5-1, with 7 positions matching TRBD1. CDR1 and CDR2 (germline): SGHRS, YFSETQ. Germline trimming cut 5 bases from V and 5 bases from J; bases unmatched to any gene: 9. The CDR3 runs 15 residues. The CDR3 sequence is CASRSTGQMNEKLFF. CDR3 bases: TGCGCCAGCAGAAGTACGGGACAGATGAATGAAAAACTGTTTTTT.